The clone carrying this T cell receptor (beta chain) was detected only once. The antigen remains unidentified. These data are taken from a study of cytomegalovirus exposure and HLA in healthy donors. Background on the study: An analysis done earlier identified about 120 million unique TCR beta sequences from roughly 190 million T cells.

Study conclusions and caveats: V- and J-gene trimming in TCR beta was tied to a missense DCLRE1C variant by an analysis performed later.

With 60 Vbeta and 13 Jbeta primers, the PCR was carried out. Produced via immunoSEQ multiplex PCR; TCRdb's table is partial and in-frame only. There are nearly 110,000 clones in the sample; approximately 70% occur only once, and 0.6% to 1% lies in the top ten. This receptor was taken from a boy between 5 and 17 years old in good health and CMV-seronegative. Sequencing was performed on PBMCs.

CDR3 loop: CASSRGNYGYTF. CDR3 DNA sequence: TGTGCCAGCAGTAGAGGGAACTATGGCTACACCTTC. The V and J genes are TRBV27 and TRBJ1-2; unclear D gene. V was pared by 5 bases and J by 2 bases, with 6 bases between. The CDR3 is 12 residues long. CDR1 and CDR2 from the germline V gene are MNHEY and SMNVEV (reference sequence).